This is a list of T cell receptor beta chains from one sample in a study of blood T cell repertoires in COVID-19. Assay used: immunoSEQ multiplex PCR; TCRdb lists only in-frame clones, some missing. This sample has around 97,000 clones, with approximately 80% found just once. The sample consisted of peripheral blood. The source is a man in his 70s with acute or convalescent COVID-19. Both conserved end residues are part of each CDR3. Each record gives: V gene, clone size, J gene, D gene, CDR3 DNA, CDR3 protein. The D gene is left open where the match is weak. The size field is filled for only some rows; it gives once, few, many or a size class.

V: TRBV15
size: .
J: TRBJ1-4
D: .
DNA: TGTGCCACCAGCAGGGGTACCGGAGCAACTAATGAAAAACTGTTTTTT
CDR3: CATSRGTGATNEKLFF

V: TRBV24-1
size: .
J: TRBJ1-5
D: .
DNA: TGTGCCACTAGCGAGCCAGGGAGGAATCAGCCCCAGCATTTT
CDR3: CATSEPGRNQPQHF

V: TRBV28
size: .
J: TRBJ2-5
D: TRBD1
DNA: TGTGCCAGCAGTCCCCCGCCGGGACAGGGATCGGAGACCCAGTACTTC
CDR3: CASSPPPGQGSETQYF

V: TRBV7-3
size: .
J: TRBJ2-1
D: TRBD2
DNA: TGTGCCAGCAGCTTAAATCCCCGTAGCGGGGTCAATGAGCAGTTCTTC
CDR3: CASSLNPRSGVNEQFF

V: TRBV5-5
size: .
J: TRBJ1-5
D: .
DNA: TGTGCCAGCAGCTTGGAGGGCGGGCTCTATCAGCCCCAGCATTTT
CDR3: CASSLEGGLYQPQHF

V: TRBV6-2/TRBV6-3
size: .
J: TRBJ2-3
D: .
DNA: TGTGCCAGCAGTTACTCAGCCATCCGCACAGATACGCAGTATTTT
CDR3: CASSYSAIRTDTQYF

V: TRBV30
size: few
J: TRBJ1-6
D: .
DNA: TGTGCCTGGAGTGGTCTTACCCTCCACTTT
CDR3: CAWSGLTLHF

V: TRBV29-1
size: .
J: TRBJ2-3
D: TRBD2
DNA: TGCAGCGTTGAAGATCGTCAACTAGCGGGCAGGGATACGCAGTATTTT
CDR3: CSVEDRQLAGRDTQYF

V: TRBV10-3
size: .
J: TRBJ1-1
D: TRBD1
DNA: TGTGCCATCAGTGGAGACCGGGACAGCGTTGAAGCTTTCTTT
CDR3: CAISGDRDSVEAFF

V: TRBV19
size: .
J: TRBJ2-7
D: TRBD2
DNA: TGTGCCAGTAGTGGGGGGGGTGTCTCCTACGAGCAGTACTTC
CDR3: CASSGGGVSYEQYF

V: TRBV7-8
size: few
J: TRBJ2-1
D: TRBD2
DNA: TGTGCCAGCCTCCGCGCGGGAGCGAGCTCCTACAATGAGCAGTTCTTC
CDR3: CASLRAGASSYNEQFF

V: TRBV30
size: once
J: TRBJ1-2
D: TRBD1
DNA: TGTGCCTGGATAGCGGACAGGTTCTATGGCTACACCTTC
CDR3: CAWIADRFYGYTF

V: TRBV29-1
size: .
J: TRBJ2-1
D: TRBD1
DNA: TGCAGCGTCCTGGACAGGGCAAGCTCCTACAATGAGCAGTTCTTC
CDR3: CSVLDRASSYNEQFF

V: TRBV15
size: .
J: TRBJ2-3
D: TRBD1
DNA: TGTGCCACCAGCATCCGGCCACGAAACAGGGGTTCAGATACGCAGTATTTT
CDR3: CATSIRPRNRGSDTQYF

V: TRBV11-3
size: .
J: TRBJ2-1
D: TRBD2
DNA: TGTGCCAGCAGTGACACCGGGACTAGCGGGAGCAATGAGCAGTTCTTC
CDR3: CASSDTGTSGSNEQFF

V: TRBV28
size: .
J: TRBJ1-5
D: .
DNA: TGTGCCAGTTCCCCGGGACACCTAAATCAGCCCCAGCATTTT
CDR3: CASSPGHLNQPQHF

V: TRBV5-8
size: .
J: TRBJ2-1
D: .
DNA: TGTGCCAGCAGCTTGGTACCTAGTGTCGATGAGCAGTTCTTC
CDR3: CASSLVPSVDEQFF

V: TRBV5-1
size: .
J: TRBJ2-5
D: TRBD1
DNA: TGCGCCAGCAGCTTGTCTGCCGGACAGGGGGCCGCGGAGACCCAGTACTTC
CDR3: CASSLSAGQGAAETQYF

V: TRBV4-2
size: .
J: TRBJ2-7
D: TRBD1
DNA: TGTGCCAGCAGCCAACCGGGACAGGGGCCGGAGCAGTACTTC
CDR3: CASSQPGQGPEQYF

V: TRBV19
size: .
J: TRBJ1-5
D: TRBD1
DNA: TGTGCCAGTAGTGGGACAGGGGGCAATCAGCCCCAGCATTTT
CDR3: CASSGTGGNQPQHF

V: TRBV2
size: .
J: TRBJ1-4
D: TRBD1
DNA: TGTGCCAGCACCGCCAGGGGGGAAAAACTGTTTTTT
CDR3: CASTARGEKLFF

V: TRBV3-1/TRBV3-2
size: .
J: TRBJ1-1
D: TRBD1
DNA: TGTGCCAGCAGCCAAGAGGGGACAGAAAACACTGAAGCTTTCTTT
CDR3: CASSQEGTENTEAFF

V: TRBV2
size: few
J: TRBJ1-6
D: TRBD1
DNA: TGTGCCAGCAGTGAAGATGGGACAGGGGTTAATTCACCCCTCCACTTT
CDR3: CASSEDGTGVNSPLHF

V: TRBV20-1
size: .
J: TRBJ2-1
D: TRBD1
DNA: TGCAGTGACAGGGGTTCTGGGGAGCAGTTCTTC
CDR3: CSDRGSGEQFF

V: TRBV2
size: .
J: TRBJ2-1
D: TRBD2
DNA: TGTGCCAGCAGATCGCAAGCGGGGGTCCTATACAATGAGCAGTTCTTC
CDR3: CASRSQAGVLYNEQFF

V: TRBV7-9
size: .
J: TRBJ1-2
D: .
DNA: TGTGCCAGCAGCTTAAGGGGTAACGACTATGGCTACACCTTC
CDR3: CASSLRGNDYGYTF

V: TRBV6-5
size: .
J: TRBJ1-5
D: TRBD1
DNA: TGTGCCAGCAGCAGGGACAGGGCGGAAAATCAGCCCCAGCATTTT
CDR3: CASSRDRAENQPQHF

V: TRBV27
size: .
J: TRBJ1-4
D: .
DNA: TGTGCCAGCAGAGCCCGAGGATCTGCTATTGCAACTAATGAAAAACTGTTTTTT
CDR3: CASRARGSAIATNEKLFF